Below are 2 T cell receptor beta chains sequenced from a single sample in a study of CD8 T cells in Susac syndrome. When the RNA was reverse transcribed, random hexamers were used with an input of about 0.5 to 1 ug. TCRdb re-analysed the immunoSEQ multiplex PCR reads in MiXCR, keeping a single row per CDR3 protein. The sample holds about 140,000 distinct CDR3 sequences; roughly 94% are singletons and the top ten take more than 0.14%. Material for sequencing was CD4+ T cells from PBMCs. The receptors stem from a human donor with Susac syndrome.

The chain links TRBV19 to TRBJ1-5, with D perhaps TRBD1 (5 bases). The CDR3 runs to 14 residues. Germline CDR1 LNHDA, CDR2 SQIVND (reference sequence). V was pared by 6 bases and J by 2 bases, with 11 bases between. The CDR3, as DNA: TGTGCCAGTAGGAGGGGCGGGGGCAATCAGCCCCAGCATTTT. Its translation is CASRRGGGNQPQHF.

The chain combines TRBV4-2 with TRBJ1-1; D remains unclear. Germline V lookup: CDR1 LGHNA, CDR2 YNFKEQ. V lost 1 base, J lost 1 base, and 10 bases lay in between. This CDR3 has 15 residues. The CDR3 loop reads CASSQAGGPNTEAFF. The CDR3 bases are TGTGCCAGCAGCCAAGCGGGCGGACCGAACACTGAAGCTTTCTTT.